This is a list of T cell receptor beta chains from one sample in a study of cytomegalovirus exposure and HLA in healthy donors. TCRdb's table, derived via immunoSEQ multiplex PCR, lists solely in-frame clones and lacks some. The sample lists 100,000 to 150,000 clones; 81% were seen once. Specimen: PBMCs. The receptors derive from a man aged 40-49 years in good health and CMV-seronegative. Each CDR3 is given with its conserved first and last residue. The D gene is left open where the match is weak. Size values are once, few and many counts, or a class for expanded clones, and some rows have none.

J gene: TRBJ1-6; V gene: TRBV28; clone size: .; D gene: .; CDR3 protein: CASNAGTGLNSPLHF; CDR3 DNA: TGTGCCAGCAATGCCGGTACAGGGCTTAATTCACCCCTCCACTTT
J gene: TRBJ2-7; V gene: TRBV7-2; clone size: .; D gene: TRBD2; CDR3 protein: CASSLVLAGVRNEQYF; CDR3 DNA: TGTGCCAGCAGCTTAGTCCTAGCGGGAGTTCGCAACGAGCAGTACTTC
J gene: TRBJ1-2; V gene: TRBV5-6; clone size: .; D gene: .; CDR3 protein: CASSLPGSLGYTF; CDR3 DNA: TGTGCCAGCAGCTTGCCGGGGAGTTTGGGCTACACCTTC
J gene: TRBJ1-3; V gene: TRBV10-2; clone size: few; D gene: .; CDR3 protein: CASKVPGRTSSGNTIYF; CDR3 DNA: TGCGCCAGCAAGGTTCCGGGGAGGACAAGCTCTGGAAACACCATATATTTT
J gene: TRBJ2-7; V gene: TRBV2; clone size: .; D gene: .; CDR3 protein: CASRRTAYEQYF; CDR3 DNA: TGTGCCAGCAGGAGGACAGCTTACGAGCAGTACTTC
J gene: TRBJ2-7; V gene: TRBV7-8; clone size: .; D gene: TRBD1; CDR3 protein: CASSLGTGLYEQYF; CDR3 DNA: TGTGCCAGCAGCTTAGGGACAGGGCTCTACGAGCAGTACTTC
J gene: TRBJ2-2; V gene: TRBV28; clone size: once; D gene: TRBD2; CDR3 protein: CASTPAGVGAGELFF; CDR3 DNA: TGTGCCAGCACCCCCGCGGGGGTCGGGGCCGGGGAGCTGTTTTTT
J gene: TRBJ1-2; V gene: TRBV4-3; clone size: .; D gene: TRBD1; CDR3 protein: CASSQSTTGYDARNGYTF; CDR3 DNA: TGCGCCAGCAGCCAAAGTACGACAGGGTATGACGCCCGGAATGGCTACACCTTC
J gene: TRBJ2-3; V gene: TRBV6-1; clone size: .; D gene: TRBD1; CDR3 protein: CASSERQGTGSDTQYF; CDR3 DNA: TGTGCCAGCAGTGAAAGACAGGGAACTGGGTCAGATACGCAGTATTTT
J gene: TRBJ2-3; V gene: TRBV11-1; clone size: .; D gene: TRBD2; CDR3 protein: CASSTSGIDTQYF; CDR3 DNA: TGTGCCAGCAGCACCAGCGGGATAGATACGCAGTATTTT